This entry is about one TCR beta chain. RNA transcripts were the template for amplifying TCR beta CDR3 regions. The HTBI primer set was used in a first-round RT-PCR of the TCR CDR3. TCRdb passed the multiplex PCR reads through MiXCR, listing each CDR3 protein once. The table shows about 560,000 distinct CDR3 sequences, with just over 45% occurring only once. This sample was taken from a study of T cells in Graves' hyperthyroidism and ophthalmopathy. The sequence was obtained from a young woman with Graves' hyperthyroidism. The sample consisted of peripheral blood or thyroid tissue (not recorded which).

CDR3 bases: TGTGCCAGCAGCGCCGGGACAGGGTACTCCTACGAGCAGTACTTC. Amino acid sequence: CASSAGTGYSYEQYF. The rearrangement uses TRBV9 and TRBJ2-7; TRBD1 matches 9 bases. The junction had 4 bases not matched to a gene; V was cut back by 3 bases and J by 0 bases. The CDR3 length is 15 residues. CDR1 SGDLS and CDR2 YYNGEE come from the germline V gene.